Shown below are 3 T cell receptor beta chains from a single sample sequenced in a study of regulatory T cells in long-lasting Graves disease. The time point was: newly diagnosed GD, antithyroid drugs for less than 3 months. The TCR library was made from RNA extracted from PBMCs. Building the TCR beta libraries relied on iRepertoire HTBI primers, and CDR3 regions underwent Arm-PCR. TCRdb passed the multiplex PCR reads through MiXCR, listing each CDR3 protein once. The sample includes 550,000 to 650,000 distinct CDR3 sequences, 16% of them seen just once. These sequences were also reported in another study, on T cells in Graves' hyperthyroidism and ophthalmopathy.

The specimen was peripheral blood mononuclear cells (PBMCs), collected at new diagnosis, from a patient treated with antithyroid drugs. Source of these receptors: a man younger than 35 with Graves disease.

This clonotype was detected ten times or more. The chain uses TRBV7-3 and TRBJ2-7, with TRBD1 identical over 8 bases. Germline assignment: CDR1 SGHTA and CDR2 FQGTGA. Trimming at V came to 2 bases and at J to 3 bases, leaving 3 bases not matched to a gene. This CDR3 has 14 amino acids. The CDR3 loop reads CASSLSGTGYEQYF. DNA for the CDR3: TGTGCCAGCAGCTTATCCGGGACAGGCTACGAGCAGTACTTC.

Comment on this clonotype: Sequence at one end of the junction differs from germline and may be a read error. The J gene is TRBJ2-1, the V gene TRBV20-1; 7 bases align to TRBD1. The CDR3 has 16 amino acids. The germline V gene has CDR1 DFQATT and CDR2 SNEGSKA (reference sequence). The CDR3 sequence is CSASGTGTATYNEQFF. The CDR3 DNA reads TGCAGTGCTAGTGGGACCGGGACAGCGACCTATAATGAGCAGTTCTTC.

In this sample, this clonotype turned up many times. The V and J genes are TRBV6-2 or TRBV6-3 and TRBJ1-4, with D perhaps TRBD1 (5 bases). The ends were cut back, 6 bases at V and 3 bases at J, with 11 bases in the middle. CDR1 and CDR2 (germline): MNHEY, SVGEGT. The CDR3 spans 14 residues. The CDR3 DNA reads TGTGCCAGCAGAACGACAGCCTCTAATGAAAAACTGTTTTTT. It codes for CASRTTASNEKLFF.